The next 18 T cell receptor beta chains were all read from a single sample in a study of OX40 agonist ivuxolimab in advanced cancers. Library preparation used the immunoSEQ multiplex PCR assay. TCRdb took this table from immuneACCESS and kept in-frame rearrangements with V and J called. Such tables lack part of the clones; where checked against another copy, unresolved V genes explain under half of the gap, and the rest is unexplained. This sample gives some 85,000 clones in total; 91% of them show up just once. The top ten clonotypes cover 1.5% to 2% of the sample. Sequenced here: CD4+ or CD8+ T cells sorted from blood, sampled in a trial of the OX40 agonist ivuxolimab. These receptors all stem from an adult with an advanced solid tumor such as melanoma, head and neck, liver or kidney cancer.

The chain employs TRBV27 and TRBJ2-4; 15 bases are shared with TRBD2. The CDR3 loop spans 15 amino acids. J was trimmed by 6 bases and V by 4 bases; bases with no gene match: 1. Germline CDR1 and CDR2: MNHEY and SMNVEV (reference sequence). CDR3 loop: CASSWTSGRGNIQYF. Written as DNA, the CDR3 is TGTGCCAGCAGTTGGACTAGCGGGAGGGGAAACATTCAGTACTTC.

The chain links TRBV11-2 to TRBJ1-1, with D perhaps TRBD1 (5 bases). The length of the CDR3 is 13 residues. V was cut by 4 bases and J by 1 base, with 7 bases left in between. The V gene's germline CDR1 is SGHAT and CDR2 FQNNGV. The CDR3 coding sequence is TGTGCCAGCAGCTGGGGGGAGAACACTGAAGCTTTCTTT. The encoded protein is CASSWGENTEAFF.

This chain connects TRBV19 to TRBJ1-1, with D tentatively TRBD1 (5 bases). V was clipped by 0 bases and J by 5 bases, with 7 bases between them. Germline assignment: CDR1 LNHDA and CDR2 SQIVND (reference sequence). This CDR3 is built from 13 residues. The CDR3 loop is CASSIDGGTEAFF. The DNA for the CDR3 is TGTGCCAGTAGTATAGATGGGGGGACTGAAGCTTTCTTT. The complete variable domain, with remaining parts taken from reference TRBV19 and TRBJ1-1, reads DGGITQSPKYLFRKEGQNVTLSCEQNLNHDAMYWYRQDPGQGLRLIYYSQIVNDFQKGDIAEGYSVSREKKESFPLTVTSAQKNPTAFYLCASSIDGGTEAFFGQGTRLTVV.

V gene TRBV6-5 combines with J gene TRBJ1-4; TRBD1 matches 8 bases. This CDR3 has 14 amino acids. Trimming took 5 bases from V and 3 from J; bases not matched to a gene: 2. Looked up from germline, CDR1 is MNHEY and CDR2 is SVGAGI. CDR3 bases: TGTGCCAGCAGTCAGGACAGGGCTAATGAAAAACTGTTTTTT. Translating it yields CASSQDRANEKLFF.

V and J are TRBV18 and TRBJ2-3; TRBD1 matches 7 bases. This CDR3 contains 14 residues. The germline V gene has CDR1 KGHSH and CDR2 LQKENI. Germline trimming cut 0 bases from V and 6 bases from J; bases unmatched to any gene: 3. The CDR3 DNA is TGTGCCAGCTCACCACCAGGACAGGCGGATACGCAGTATTTT. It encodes CASSPPGQADTQYF. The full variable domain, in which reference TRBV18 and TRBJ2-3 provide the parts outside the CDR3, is NAGVMQNPRHLVRRRGQEARLRCSPMKGHSHVYWYRQLPEEGLKFMVYLQKENIIDESGMPKERFSAEFPKEGPSILRIQQVVRGDSAAYFCASSPPGQADTQYFGPGTRLTVL.

CDR3 in amino acids: CASSQGTGTYEQYF. For the CDR3, the DNA is TGTGCCAGCAGCCAAGGGACAGGGACATACGAGCAGTACTTC. The V call is TRBV4-2, the J call TRBJ2-7, with 8 bases matching TRBD1. The germline CDR1 and CDR2 sequences are LGHNA and YNFKEQ. Unmatched junction bases numbered 3, after V lost 1 base and J lost 4 bases. CDR3 size: 14 residues.

The CDR3 is CASSRAPSGSGVDTQYF. The CDR3 DNA sequence: TGTGCCAGCAGCAGAGCCCCTAGCGGGAGCGGGGTAGATACGCAGTATTTT. The gene calls are TRBV7-3 and TRBJ2-3; TRBD2 agrees at 10 bases. CDR1 is SGHTA and CDR2 is FQGTGA in the germline V gene. J gave up 5 bases and V 5 bases, and 13 bases lay outside the gene matches. The CDR3 is made up of 17 amino acids.

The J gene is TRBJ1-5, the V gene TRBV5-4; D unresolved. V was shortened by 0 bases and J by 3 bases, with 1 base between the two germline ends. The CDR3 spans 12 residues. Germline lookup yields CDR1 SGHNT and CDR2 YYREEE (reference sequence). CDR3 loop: CASSLDNQPQHF. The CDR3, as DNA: TGTGCCAGCAGCTTGGACAATCAGCCCCAGCATTTT.

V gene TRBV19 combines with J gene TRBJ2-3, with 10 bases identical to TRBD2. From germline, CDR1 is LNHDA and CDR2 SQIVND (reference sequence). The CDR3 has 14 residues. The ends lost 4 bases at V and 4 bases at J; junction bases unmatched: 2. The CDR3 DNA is TGTGCCAGTAGTAGCCTAGCGGGAGCAGATACGCAGTATTTT. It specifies CASSSLAGADTQYF. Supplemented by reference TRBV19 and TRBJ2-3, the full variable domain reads DGGITQSPKYLFRKEGQNVTLSCEQNLNHDAMYWYRQDPGQGLRLIYYSQIVNDFQKGDIAEGYSVSREKKESFPLTVTSAQKNPTAFYLCASSSLAGADTQYFGPGTRLTVL.

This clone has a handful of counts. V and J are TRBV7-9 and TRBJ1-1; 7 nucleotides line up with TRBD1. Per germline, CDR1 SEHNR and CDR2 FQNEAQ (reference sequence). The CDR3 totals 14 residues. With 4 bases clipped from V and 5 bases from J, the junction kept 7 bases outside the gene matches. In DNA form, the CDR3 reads TGTGCCAGCAGCTCTAGAGGACAGGAAACTGAAGCTTTCTTT. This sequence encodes CASSSRGQETEAFF.

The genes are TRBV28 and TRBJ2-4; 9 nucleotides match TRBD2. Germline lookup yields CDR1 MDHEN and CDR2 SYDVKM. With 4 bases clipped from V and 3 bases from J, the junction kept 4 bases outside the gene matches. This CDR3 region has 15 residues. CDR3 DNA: TGTGCCAGCAGTTGGACTAGCGATGTCAAAAACATTCAGTACTTC. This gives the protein CASSWTSDVKNIQYF.

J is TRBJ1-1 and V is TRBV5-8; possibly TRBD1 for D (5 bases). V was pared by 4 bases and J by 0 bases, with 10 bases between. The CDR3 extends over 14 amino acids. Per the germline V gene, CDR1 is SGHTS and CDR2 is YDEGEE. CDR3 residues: CASSTGRLNTEAFF. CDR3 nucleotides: TGTGCCAGCAGCACAGGCCGGTTGAACACTGAAGCTTTCTTT.

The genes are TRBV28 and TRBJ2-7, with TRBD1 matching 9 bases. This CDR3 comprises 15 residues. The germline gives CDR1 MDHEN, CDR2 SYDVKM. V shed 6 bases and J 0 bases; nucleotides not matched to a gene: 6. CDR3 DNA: TGTGCCAGCAGCGGTGGGACAGGGCCCTCCTACGAGCAGTACTTC. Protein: CASSGGTGPSYEQYF.

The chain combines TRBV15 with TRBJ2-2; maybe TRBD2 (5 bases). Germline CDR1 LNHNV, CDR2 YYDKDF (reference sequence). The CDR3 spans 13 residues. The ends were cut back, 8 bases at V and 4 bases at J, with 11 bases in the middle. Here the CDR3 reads CATRREVTGELFF. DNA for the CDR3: TGTGCCACCCGTCGGGAAGTCACCGGGGAGCTGTTTTTT.

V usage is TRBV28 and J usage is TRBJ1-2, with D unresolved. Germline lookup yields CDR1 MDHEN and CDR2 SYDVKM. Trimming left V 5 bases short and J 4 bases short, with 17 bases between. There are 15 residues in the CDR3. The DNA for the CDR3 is TGTGCCAGCAGTCCGGTCGAAAGGGAGTTCTATGGCTACACCTTC. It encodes CASSPVEREFYGYTF.

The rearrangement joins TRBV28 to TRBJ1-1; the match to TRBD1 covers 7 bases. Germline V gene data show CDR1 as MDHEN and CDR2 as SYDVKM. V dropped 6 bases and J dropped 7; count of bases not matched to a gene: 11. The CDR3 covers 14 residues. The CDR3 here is CASSPGQRTHEAFF. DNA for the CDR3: TGTGCCAGCAGCCCGGGACAGCGAACCCATGAAGCTTTCTTT.

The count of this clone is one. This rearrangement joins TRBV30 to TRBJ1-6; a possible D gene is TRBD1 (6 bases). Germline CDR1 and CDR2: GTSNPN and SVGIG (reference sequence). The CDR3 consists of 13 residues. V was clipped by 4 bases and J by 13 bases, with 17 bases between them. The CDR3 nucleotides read TGTGCCTGGATGGGGCAGCCCGGACAGCCCCTCCACTTT. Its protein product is CAWMGQPGQPLHF.

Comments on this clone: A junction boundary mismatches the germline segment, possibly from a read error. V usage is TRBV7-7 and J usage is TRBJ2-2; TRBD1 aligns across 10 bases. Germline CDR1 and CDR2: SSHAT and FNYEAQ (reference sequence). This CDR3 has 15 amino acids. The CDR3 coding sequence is TGTGCTAGCAGCTTAGGACAGGGGGTACCCGGGGAGCTGTTTTTT. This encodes CASSLGQGVPGELFF.